The present T cell receptor (beta chain) was sequenced within a study of shared clonotypes between healthy human individuals. Findings and caveats of the study: Around 5% of naive CD4 clonotypes were common to several donors. Larger estimated richness was generally recorded for naive subsets relative to memory subsets.

Produced via immunoSEQ multiplex PCR; TCRdb's table is partial and in-frame only. The repertoire includes about 2.2 million clones, just under 95% of them detected once, and about 1.7% sits in the top ten. This clone was detected only once. The antigen is undetermined. V was pared by 1 base and J by 0 bases, with 10 bases between. The CDR3 totals 15 residues. Germline CDR1 and CDR2: LGHNA and YNFKEQ. CD45RO negativity and positive selection for CCR7 defined naive CD8 cells, a population that excluded terminally differentiated effector memory CD45RA+ cells. Only Caucasian adults living in Nashville, Tennessee served as donors.

This chain joins TRBV4-2 and TRBJ2-7; weak D call: TRBD2 (6 bases). The source of this sequence is a man between 18 and 29 years old in good health. Some clones in this sample may be carry-over from other donors' samples. The specimen sequenced was naive CD8+ T cells from PBMCs. CDR3 sequence (DNA): TGTGCCAGCAGCCAAGTGGCGGGACCCTCCTACGAGCAGTACTTC. The encoded protein is CASSQVAGPSYEQYF.